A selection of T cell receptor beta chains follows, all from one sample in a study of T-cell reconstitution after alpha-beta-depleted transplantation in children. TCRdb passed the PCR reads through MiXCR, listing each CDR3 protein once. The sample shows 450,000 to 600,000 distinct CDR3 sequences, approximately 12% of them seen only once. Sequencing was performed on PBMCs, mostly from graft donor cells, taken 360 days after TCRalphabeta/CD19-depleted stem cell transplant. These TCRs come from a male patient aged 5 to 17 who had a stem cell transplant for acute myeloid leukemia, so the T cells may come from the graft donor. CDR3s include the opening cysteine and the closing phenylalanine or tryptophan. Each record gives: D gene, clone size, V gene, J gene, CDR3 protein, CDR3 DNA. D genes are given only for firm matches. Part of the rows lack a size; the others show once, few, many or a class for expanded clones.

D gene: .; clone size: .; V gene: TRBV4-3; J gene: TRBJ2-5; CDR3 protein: CASSQDIRVPETQYF; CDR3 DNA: TGCGCCAGCAGCCAAGATATCAGGGTACCAGAGACCCAGTACTTC
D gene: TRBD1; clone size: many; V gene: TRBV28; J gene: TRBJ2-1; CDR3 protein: CAGCRQGGFNEQFF; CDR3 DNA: TGTGCCGGCTGCAGACAGGGGGGGTTCAATGAGCAGTTCTTC
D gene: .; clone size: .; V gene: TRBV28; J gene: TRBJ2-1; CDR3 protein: CASSLVRVRYNEQFF; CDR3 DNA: TGTGCCAGCAGTTTAGTTAGGGTTAGGTACAATGAGCAGTTCTTC
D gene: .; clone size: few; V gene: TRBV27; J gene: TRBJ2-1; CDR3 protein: CASSLGIRDWREIGNEQFF; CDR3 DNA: TGTGCCAGCAGTTTAGGAATTCGTGATTGGCGGGAAATAGGCAATGAGCAGTTCTTC
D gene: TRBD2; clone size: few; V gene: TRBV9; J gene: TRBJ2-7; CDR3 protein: CASSVGGAGAYEQYF; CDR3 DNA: TGTGCCAGCAGCGTAGGGGGAGCGGGAGCCTACGAGCAGTACTTC
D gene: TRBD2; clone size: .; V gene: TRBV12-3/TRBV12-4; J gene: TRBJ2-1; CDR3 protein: CTSSLMAGGYNEQFF; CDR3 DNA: TGTACCAGCAGTTTAATGGCGGGGGGGTACAATGAGCAGTTCTTC
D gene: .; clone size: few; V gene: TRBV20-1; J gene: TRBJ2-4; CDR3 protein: CSASSWYGQYF; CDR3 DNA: TGCAGTGCTTCGTCTTGGTACGGTCAGTACTTC
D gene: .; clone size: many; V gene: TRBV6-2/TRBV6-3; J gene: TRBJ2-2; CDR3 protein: CASSTRTDAHTGELFF; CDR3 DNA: TGTGCCAGCAGTACAAGGACGGATGCTCACACCGGGGAGCTGTTTTTT
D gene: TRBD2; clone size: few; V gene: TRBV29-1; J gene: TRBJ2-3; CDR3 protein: CSGEGGTDTQYF; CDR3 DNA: TGCAGCGGGGAGGGCGGCACAGATACGCAGTATTTT
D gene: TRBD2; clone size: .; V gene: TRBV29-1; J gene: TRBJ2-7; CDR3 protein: CSVEDHPSGSSYEQYF; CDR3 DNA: TGCAGCGTTGAAGATCATCCTAGCGGGAGTTCCTACGAGCAGTACTTC
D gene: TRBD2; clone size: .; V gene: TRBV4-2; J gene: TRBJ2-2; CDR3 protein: CASSLLILAGSANTGELFF; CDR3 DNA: TGTGCCAGCAGCCTCCTCATTTTAGCGGGAAGCGCGAACACCGGGGAGCTGTTTTTT
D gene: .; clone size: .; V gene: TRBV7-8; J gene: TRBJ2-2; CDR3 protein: CASSYEGVGELFF; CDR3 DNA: TGTGCCAGCAGCTATGAGGGAGTCGGGGAGCTGTTTTTT
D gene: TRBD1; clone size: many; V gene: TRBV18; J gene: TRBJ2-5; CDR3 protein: CASSPLGQGANGETQYF; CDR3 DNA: TGTGCCAGCTCACCATTGGGACAGGGGGCAAATGGAGAGACCCAGTACTTC
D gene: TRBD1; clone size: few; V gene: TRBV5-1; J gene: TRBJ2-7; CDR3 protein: CASSIQGRPYEQYF; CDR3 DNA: TGCGCCAGCAGCATACAGGGGCGTCCCTACGAGCAGTACTTC
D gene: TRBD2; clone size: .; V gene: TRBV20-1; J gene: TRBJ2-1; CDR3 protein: CSGGLAGVQQFF; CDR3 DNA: TGCAGTGGGGGACTAGCGGGAGTTCAGCAGTTCTTC
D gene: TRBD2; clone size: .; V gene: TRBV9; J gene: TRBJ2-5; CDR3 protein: CASSVRPMTAGGETQYF; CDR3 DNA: TGTGCCAGCAGCGTACGCCCCATGACGGCCGGGGGGGAGACCCAGTACTTC
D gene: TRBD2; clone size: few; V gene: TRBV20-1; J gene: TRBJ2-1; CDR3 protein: CSARVLAGADDNEQFF; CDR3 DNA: TGCAGTGCTAGGGTACTAGCGGGAGCAGATGACAATGAGCAGTTCTTC
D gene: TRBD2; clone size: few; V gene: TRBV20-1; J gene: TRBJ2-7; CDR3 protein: CSAFPSGISYEQYF; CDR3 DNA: TGCAGTGCCTTCCCTAGCGGGATCTCCTACGAGCAGTACTTC
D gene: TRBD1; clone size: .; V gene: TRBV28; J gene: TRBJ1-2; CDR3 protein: CASSFGDRANYGYTF; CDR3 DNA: TGTGCCAGCAGTTTTGGGGACAGGGCTAACTATGGCTACACCTTC
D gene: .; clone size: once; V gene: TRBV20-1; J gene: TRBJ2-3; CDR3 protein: CSAEGRSGSTDTQYF; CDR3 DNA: TGCAGTGCTGAGGGCCGCAGCGGGAGCACAGATACGCAGTATTTT
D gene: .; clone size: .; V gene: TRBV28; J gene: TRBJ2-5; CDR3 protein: CASSFWTEETQYF; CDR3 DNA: TGTGCCAGCAGTTTTTGGACAGAAGAGACCCAGTACTTC
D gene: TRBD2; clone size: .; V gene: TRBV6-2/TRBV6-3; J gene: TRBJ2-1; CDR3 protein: CASILTSRSSYNEQFF; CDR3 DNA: TGTGCCAGCATTTTGACTAGCCGGAGCTCCTACAATGAGCAGTTCTTC
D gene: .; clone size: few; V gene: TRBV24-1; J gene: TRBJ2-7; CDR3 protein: CATSDPRTSPYEQYF; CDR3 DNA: TGTGCCACCAGTGACCCTCGGACATCTCCCTACGAGCAGTACTTC
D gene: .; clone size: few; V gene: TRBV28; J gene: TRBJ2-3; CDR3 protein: CASSADPGGTDTQYF; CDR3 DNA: TGTGCCAGCAGTGCTGACCCAGGAGGAACAGATACGCAGTATTTT
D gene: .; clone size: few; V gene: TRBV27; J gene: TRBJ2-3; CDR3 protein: CASTSLSEYTQYF; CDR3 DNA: TGTGCCAGCACTTCCCTTAGCGAGTATACGCAGTATTTT
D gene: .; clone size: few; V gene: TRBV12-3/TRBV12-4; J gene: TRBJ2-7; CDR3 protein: CASSLGLARYF; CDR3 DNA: TGTGCCAGCAGCTTGGGGTTGGCGAGGTACTTC
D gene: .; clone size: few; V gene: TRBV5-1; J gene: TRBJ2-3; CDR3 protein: CASSWWDGTSTDTQYF; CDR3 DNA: TGCGCCAGCAGCTGGTGGGACGGAACTAGCACAGATACGCAGTATTTT
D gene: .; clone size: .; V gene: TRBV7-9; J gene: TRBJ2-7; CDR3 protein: CASSVGGLAYEQYF; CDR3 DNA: TGTGCCAGCAGCGTGGGTGGACTGGCCTACGAGCAGTACTTC
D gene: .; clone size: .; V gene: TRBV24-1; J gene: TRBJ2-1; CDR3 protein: CATSDLDGRERNEQFF; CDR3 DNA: TGTGCCACCAGTGACCTGGACGGTCGAGAACGCAATGAGCAGTTCTTC
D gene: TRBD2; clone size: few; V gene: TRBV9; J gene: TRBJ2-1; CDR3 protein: CASSSLAGVHNEQFF; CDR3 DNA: TGTGCCAGCAGTTCACTAGCGGGAGTCCACAATGAGCAGTTCTTC
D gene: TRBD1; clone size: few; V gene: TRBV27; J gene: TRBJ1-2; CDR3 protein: CASSQWGQSINYGYTF; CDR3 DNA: TGTGCCAGCAGTCAATGGGGACAGTCGATTAACTATGGCTACACCTTC
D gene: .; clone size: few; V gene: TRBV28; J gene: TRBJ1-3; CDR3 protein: CASRFMGGSGNTIYF; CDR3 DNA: TGTGCCAGTCGTTTCATGGGGGGCTCTGGAAACACCATATATTTT
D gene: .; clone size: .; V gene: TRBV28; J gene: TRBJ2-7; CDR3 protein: CASSLFPREQYF; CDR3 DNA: TGTGCCAGCAGTTTATTTCCAAGGGAGCAGTACTTC
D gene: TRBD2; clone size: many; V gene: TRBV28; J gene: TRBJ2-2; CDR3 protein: CASSLRAGGAGELFF; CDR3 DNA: TGTGCCAGCAGTTTACGAGCGGGAGGGGCCGGGGAGCTGTTTTTT
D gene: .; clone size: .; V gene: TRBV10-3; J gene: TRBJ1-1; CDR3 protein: CAISVGGGTTSDTEAFF; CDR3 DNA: TGTGCCATCAGTGTGGGAGGGGGAACTACCTCGGACACTGAAGCTTTCTTT